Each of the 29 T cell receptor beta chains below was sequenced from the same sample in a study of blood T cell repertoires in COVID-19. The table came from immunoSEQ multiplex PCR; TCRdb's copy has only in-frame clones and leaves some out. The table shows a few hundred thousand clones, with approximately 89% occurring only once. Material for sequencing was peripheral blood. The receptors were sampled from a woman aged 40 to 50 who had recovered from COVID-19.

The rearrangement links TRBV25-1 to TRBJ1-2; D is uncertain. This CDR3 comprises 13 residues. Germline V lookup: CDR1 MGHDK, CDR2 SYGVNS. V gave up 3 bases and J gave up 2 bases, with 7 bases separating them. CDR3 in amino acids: CASSDTVNYGYTF. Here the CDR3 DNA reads TGTGCCAGCAGTGACACAGTAAACTATGGCTACACCTTC.

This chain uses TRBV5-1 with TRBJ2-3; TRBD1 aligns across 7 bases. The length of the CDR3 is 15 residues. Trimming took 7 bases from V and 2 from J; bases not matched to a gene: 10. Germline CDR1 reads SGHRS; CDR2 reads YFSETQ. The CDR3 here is CASASTGRDTDTQYF. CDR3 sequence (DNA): TGCGCCAGCGCCTCGACAGGGAGAGACACAGATACGCAGTATTTT.

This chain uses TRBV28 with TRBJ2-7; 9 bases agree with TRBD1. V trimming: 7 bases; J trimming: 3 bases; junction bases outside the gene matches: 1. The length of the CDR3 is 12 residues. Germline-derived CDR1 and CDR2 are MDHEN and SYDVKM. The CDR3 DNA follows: TGTGCCAGCACGACAGGGGGCTACGAGCAGTACTTC. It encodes CASTTGGYEQYF. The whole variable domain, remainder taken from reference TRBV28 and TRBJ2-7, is DVKVTQSSRYLVKRTGEKVFLECVQDMDHENMFWYRQDPGLGLRLIYFSYDVKMKEKGDIPEGYSVSREKKERFSLILESASTNQTSMYLCASTTGGYEQYFGPGTRLTVT.

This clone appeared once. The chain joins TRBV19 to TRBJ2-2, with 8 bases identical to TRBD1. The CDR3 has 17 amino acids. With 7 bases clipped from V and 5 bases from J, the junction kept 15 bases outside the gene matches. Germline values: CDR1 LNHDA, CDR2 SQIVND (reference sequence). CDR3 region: CASTDTGGTSRTGELFF. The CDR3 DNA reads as TGTGCCAGTACCGATACAGGGGGGACGTCGCGGACCGGGGAGCTGTTTTTT.

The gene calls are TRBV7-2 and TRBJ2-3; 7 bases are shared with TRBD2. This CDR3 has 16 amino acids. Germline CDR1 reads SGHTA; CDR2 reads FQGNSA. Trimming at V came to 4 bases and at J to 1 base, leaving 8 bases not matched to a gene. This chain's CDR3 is CASSSKAGWGTDTQYF. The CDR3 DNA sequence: TGTGCCAGCAGCTCTAAAGCGGGGTGGGGCACAGATACGCAGTATTTT.

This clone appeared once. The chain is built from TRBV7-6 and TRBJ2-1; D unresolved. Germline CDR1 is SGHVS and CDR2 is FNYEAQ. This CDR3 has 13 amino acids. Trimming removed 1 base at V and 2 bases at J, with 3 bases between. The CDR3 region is CASSLDTYNEQFF. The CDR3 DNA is TGTGCCAGCAGCTTAGACACCTACAATGAGCAGTTCTTC.

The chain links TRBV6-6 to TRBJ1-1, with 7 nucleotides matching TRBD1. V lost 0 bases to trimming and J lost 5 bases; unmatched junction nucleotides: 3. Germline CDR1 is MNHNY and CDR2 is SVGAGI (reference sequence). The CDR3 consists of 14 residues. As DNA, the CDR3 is TGTGCCAGCAGTTACTCGCAGGGGGAGACTGAAGCTTTCTTT. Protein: CASSYSQGETEAFF.

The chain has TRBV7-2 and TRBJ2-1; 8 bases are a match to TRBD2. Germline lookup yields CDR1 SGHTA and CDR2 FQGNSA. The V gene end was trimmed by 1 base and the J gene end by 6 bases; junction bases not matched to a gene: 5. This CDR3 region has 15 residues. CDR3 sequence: CASSLVVGLANEQFF. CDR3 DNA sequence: TGTGCCAGCAGCTTAGTAGTAGGACTAGCCAATGAGCAGTTCTTC. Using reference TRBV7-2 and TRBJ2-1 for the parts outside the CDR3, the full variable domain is GAGVSQSPSNKVTEKGKDVELRCDPISGHTALYWYRQSLGQGLEFLIYFQGNSAPDKSGLPSDRFSAERTGGSVSTLTIQRTQQEDSAVYLCASSLVVGLANEQFFGPGTRLTVL.

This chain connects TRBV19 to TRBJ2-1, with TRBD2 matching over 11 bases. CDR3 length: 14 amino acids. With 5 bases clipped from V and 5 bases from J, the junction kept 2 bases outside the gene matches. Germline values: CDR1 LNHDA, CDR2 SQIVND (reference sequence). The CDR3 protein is CASSATSGDNEQFF. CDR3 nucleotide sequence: TGTGCCAGTAGTGCGACTAGCGGGGACAATGAGCAGTTCTTC.

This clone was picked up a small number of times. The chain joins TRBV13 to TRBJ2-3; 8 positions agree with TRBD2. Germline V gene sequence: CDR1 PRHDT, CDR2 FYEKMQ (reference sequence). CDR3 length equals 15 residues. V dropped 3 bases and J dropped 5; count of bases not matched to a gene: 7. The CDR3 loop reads CASSFGAGVGDTQYF. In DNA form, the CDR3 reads TGTGCCAGCAGCTTCGGAGCGGGAGTGGGAGATACGCAGTATTTT.

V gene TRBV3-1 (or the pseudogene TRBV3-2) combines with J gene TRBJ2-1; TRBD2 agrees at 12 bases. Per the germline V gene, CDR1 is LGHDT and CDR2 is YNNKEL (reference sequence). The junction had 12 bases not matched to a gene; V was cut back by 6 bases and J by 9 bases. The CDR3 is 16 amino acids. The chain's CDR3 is CASRPSSGGASAEQFF. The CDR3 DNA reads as TGTGCCAGCAGGCCCTCTAGCGGGGGGGCCTCAGCTGAGCAGTTCTTC.

The CDR3 DNA sequence: TGTGCCTGGAGTACACCCTACGAGCAGTACTTC. This gives the protein CAWSTPYEQYF. The chain is built from TRBV30 and TRBJ2-7; no definite D call. V was trimmed by 2 bases and J by 2 bases, leaving 4 bases between them. CDR1 GTSNPN and CDR2 SVGIG come from the germline V gene (reference sequence). The CDR3 length is 11 residues.

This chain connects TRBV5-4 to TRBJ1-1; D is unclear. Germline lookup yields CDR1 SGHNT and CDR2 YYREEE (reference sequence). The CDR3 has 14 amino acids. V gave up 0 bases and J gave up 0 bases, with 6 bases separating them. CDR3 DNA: TGTGCCAGCAGCTTGGACAGCCTGAACACTGAAGCTTTCTTT. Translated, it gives CASSLDSLNTEAFF. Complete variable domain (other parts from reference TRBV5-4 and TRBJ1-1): ETGVTQSPTHLIKTRGQQVTLRCSSQSGHNTVSWYQQALGQGPQFIFQYYREEENGRGNFPPRFSGLQFPNYSSELNVNALELDDSALYLCASSLDSLNTEAFFGQGTRLTVV.

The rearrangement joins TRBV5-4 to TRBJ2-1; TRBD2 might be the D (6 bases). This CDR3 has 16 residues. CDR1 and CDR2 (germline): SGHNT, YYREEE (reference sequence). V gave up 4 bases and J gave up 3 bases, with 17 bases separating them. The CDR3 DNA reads TGTGCCAGCAGCCCGTCTCGGGACTCCATCTACAATGAGCAGTTCTTC. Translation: CASSPSRDSIYNEQFF.

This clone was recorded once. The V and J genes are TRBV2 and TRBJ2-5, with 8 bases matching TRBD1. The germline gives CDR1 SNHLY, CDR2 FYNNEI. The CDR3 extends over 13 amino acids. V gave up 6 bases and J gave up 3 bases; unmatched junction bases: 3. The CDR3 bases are TGTGCCAGCAGGGACAGGGTCAAAGAGACCCAGTACTTC. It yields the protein CASRDRVKETQYF.

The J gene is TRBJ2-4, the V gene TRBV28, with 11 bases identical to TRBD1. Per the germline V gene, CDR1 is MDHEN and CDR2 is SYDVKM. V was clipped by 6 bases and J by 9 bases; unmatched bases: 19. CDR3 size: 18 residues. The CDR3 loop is CASSTEGIGQGARGIQYF. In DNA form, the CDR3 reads TGTGCCAGCAGCACCGAGGGGATTGGACAGGGGGCGCGGGGCATTCAGTACTTC.

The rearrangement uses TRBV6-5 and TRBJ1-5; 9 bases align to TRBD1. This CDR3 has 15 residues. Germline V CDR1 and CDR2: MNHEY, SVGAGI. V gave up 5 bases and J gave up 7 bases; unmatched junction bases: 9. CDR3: CASSRGQGAGQPQHF. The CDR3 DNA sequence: TGTGCCAGCAGTAGGGGACAGGGCGCAGGGCAGCCCCAGCATTTT.

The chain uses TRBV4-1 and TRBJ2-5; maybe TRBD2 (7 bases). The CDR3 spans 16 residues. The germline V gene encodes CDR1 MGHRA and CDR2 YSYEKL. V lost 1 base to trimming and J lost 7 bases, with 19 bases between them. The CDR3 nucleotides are TGCGCCAGCAGCCAAGTAGGGGCGGGGGCTGGGGGGACCCAGTACTTC. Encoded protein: CASSQVGAGAGGTQYF.

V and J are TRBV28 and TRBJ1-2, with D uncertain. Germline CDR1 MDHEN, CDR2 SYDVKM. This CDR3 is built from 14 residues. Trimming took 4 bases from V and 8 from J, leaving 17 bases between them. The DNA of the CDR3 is TGTGCCAGCAGTTACTCAGGCGATATTAGGGGCTACACCTTC. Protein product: CASSYSGDIRGYTF.

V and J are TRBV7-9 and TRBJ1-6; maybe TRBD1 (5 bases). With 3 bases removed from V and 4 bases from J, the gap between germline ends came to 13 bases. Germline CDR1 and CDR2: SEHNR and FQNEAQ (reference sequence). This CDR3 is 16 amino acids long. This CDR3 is CASSFGSPGYNSPLHF. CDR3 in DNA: TGTGCCAGCAGCTTCGGCTCTCCAGGGTATAATTCACCCCTCCACTTT.

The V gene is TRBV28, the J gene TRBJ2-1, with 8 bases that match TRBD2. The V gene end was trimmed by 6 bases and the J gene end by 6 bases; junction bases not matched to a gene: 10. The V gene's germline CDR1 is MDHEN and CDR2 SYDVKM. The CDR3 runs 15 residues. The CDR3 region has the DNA TGTGCCAGCAGGAAAGGGACTAGAGGGCCCAATGAGCAGTTCTTC. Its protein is CASRKGTRGPNEQFF. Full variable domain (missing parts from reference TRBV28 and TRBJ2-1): DVKVTQSSRYLVKRTGEKVFLECVQDMDHENMFWYRQDPGLGLRLIYFSYDVKMKEKGDIPEGYSVSREKKERFSLILESASTNQTSMYLCASRKGTRGPNEQFFGPGTRLTVL.

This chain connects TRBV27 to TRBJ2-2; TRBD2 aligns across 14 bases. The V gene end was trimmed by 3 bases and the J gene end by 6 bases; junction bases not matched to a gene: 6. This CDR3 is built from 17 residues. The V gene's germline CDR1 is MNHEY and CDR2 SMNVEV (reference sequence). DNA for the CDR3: TGTGCCAGCAGTTTGGGACTAGCGGGGGCGCAGGCCGGGGAGCTGTTTTTT. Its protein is CASSLGLAGAQAGELFF.

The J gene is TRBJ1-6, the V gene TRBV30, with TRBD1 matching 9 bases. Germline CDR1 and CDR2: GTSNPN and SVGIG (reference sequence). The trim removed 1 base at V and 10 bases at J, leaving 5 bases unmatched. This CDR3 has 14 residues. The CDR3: CAWSGTGVVSPLHF. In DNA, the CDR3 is TGTGCCTGGAGTGGGACAGGGGTGGTCTCACCCCTCCACTTT.

The CDR3 sequence: CASSLAAVVGQPQHF. CDR3 coding DNA: TGTGCCAGCAGCTTAGCGGCGGTGGTGGGTCAGCCCCAGCATTTT. The chain combines TRBV7-2 with TRBJ1-5, with unresolved D. This CDR3 spans 15 amino acids. CDR1 SGHTA and CDR2 FQGNSA come from the germline V gene. Deletions cut 0 bases from V and 6 bases from J, with 12 bases between. Full variable domain (outside the CDR3, taken from reference TRBV7-2 and TRBJ1-5): GAGVSQSPSNKVTEKGKDVELRCDPISGHTALYWYRQSLGQGLEFLIYFQGNSAPDKSGLPSDRFSAERTGGSVSTLTIQRTQQEDSAVYLCASSLAAVVGQPQHFGDGTRLSIL.

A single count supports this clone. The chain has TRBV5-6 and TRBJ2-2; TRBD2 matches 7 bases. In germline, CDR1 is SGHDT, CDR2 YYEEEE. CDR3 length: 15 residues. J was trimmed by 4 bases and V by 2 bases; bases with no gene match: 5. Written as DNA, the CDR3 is TGTGCCAGCAGCTTCGGACTAGGGGTCACCGGGGAGCTGTTTTTT. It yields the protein CASSFGLGVTGELFF.

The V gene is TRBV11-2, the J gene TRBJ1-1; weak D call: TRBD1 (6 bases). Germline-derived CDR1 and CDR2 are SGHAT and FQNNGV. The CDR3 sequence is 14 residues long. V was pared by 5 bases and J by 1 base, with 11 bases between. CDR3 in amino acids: CASSPGGPNTEAFF. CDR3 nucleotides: TGTGCCAGCAGCCCGGGGGGGCCGAACACTGAAGCTTTCTTT. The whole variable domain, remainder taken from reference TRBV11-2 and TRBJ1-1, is EAGVAQSPRYKIIEKRQSVAFWCNPISGHATLYWYQQILGQGPKLLIQFQNNGVVDDSQLPKDRFSAERLKGVDSTLKIQPAKLEDSAVYLCASSPGGPNTEAFFGQGTRLTVV.

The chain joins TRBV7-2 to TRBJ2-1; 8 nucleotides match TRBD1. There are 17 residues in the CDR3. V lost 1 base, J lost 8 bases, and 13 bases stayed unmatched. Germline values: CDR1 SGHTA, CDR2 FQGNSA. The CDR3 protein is CASSLGDRPQRIYEQFF. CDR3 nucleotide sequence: TGTGCCAGCAGCTTAGGGGACAGGCCGCAACGGATCTATGAGCAGTTCTTC. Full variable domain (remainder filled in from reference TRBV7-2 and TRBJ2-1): GAGVSQSPSNKVTEKGKDVELRCDPISGHTALYWYRQSLGQGLEFLIYFQGNSAPDKSGLPSDRFSAERTGGSVSTLTIQRTQQEDSAVYLCASSLGDRPQRIYEQFFGPGTRLTVL.

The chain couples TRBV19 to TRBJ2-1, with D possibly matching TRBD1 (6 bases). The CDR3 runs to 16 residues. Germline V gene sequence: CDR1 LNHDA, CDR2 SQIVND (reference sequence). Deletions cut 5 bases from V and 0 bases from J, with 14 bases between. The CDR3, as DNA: TGTGCCAGTAGTTCGTTGACAGGAGGCTCCTACAATGAGCAGTTCTTC. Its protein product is CASSSLTGGSYNEQFF.

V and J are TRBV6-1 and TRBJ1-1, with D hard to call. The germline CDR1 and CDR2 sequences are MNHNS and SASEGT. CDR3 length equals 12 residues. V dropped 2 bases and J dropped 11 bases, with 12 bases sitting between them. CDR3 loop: CASSERRVLAFF. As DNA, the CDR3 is TGTGCCAGCAGTGAAAGGCGGGTTTTGGCTTTCTTT.